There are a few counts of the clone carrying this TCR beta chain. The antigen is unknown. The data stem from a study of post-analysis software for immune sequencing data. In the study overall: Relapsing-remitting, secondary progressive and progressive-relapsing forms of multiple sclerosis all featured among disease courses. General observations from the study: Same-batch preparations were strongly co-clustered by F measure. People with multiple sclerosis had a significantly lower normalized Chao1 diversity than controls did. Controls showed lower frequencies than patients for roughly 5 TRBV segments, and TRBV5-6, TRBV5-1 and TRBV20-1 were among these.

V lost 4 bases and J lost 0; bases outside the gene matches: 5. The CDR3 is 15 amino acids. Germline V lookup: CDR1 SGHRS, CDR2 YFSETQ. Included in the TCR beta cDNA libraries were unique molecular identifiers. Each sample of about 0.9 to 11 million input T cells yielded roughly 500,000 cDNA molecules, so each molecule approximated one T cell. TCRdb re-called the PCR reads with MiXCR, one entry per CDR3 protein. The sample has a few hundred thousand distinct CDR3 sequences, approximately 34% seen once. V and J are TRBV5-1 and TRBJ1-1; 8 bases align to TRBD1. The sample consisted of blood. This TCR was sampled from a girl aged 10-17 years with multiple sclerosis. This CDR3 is CASSLWTGLNTEAFF. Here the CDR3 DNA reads TGCGCCAGCAGCCTATGGACAGGGCTGAACACTGAAGCTTTCTTT.